Each of the 23 T cell receptor beta chains below was sequenced from the same sample in a study of blood T cells in healthy people across ages. With a J-beta primer mix and a sample-barcoded 5' primer, a second PCR ran about 7 to 12 cycles. TCRdb re-derived calls from the 5' RACE reads in MiXCR, one entry per CDR3 protein. The data show 1.5 million or so distinct CDR3 sequences, 42% seen once. Source material: blood. All receptors derive from a woman aged 18-35 years in good health.

This clonotype was detected a few times. The rearrangement joins TRBV9 to TRBJ2-2, with a possible D match to TRBD1 (6 bases). The CDR3 has 14 residues. V was pared by 3 bases and J by 4 bases, with 10 bases between. Germline V gene sequence: CDR1 SGDLS, CDR2 YYNGEE. The CDR3 protein is CASSGGQFTGELFF. The CDR3 DNA sequence: TGTGCCAGCAGCGGCGGACAGTTCACCGGGGAGCTGTTTTTT.

The V call is TRBV6-5, the J call TRBJ2-7, with D unclear. This CDR3 comprises 14 residues. V was cut by 6 bases and J by 2 bases, with 14 bases left in between. Per the germline V gene, CDR1 is MNHEY and CDR2 is SVGAGI. The CDR3 region is CASRDPKRTYEQYF. CDR3 bases: TGTGCCAGCAGGGACCCAAAGCGAACCTACGAGCAGTACTTC.

This chain joins TRBV6-5 and TRBJ2-5, with 13 bases identical to TRBD2. The V segment lost 4 bases and the J segment 7 bases; nucleotides outside the gene matches: 12. The germline CDR1 and CDR2 sequences are MNHEY and SVGAGI. The CDR3 totals 17 residues. DNA of the CDR3: TGTGCCAGCAGTTCATCTGGGACTAGCGGGGCCGGGGGGACCCAGTACTTC. This gives the protein CASSSSGTSGAGGTQYF.

The J gene is TRBJ2-7, the V gene TRBV5-6; TRBD1 is a possible D gene (6 bases). The J call may be mistaken, given a closer DNA end match to TRBJ2-5. The germline V gene encodes CDR1 SGHDT and CDR2 YYEEEE. CDR3 length: 14 amino acids. Written as DNA, the CDR3 is TGTGCCAGCAGCCCTACAGGGATGGGAGAGACCCAGTACTTC. As protein: CASSPTGMGETQYF.

Concerning this clonotype itself: One end of the junction is discordant with germline, which a read error may explain. The chain is built from TRBV6-1 and TRBJ2-1; D is unresolved. The germline gives CDR1 MNHNS, CDR2 SASEGT. CDR3 size: 13 residues. The CDR3 DNA sequence: TGTGCCAGCAGTGAAGGACCTTACAATGGGCAGTTCTTC. Protein: CASSEGPYNGQFF.

The genes are TRBV15 and TRBJ2-5, with 8 nucleotides matching TRBD2. The end of the DNA fits TRBJ2-7 better, so the J call may be wrong. Germline V gene lookup returns CDR1 LNHNV and CDR2 YYDKDF (reference sequence). This CDR3 has 17 residues. CDR3 bases: TGTGCCACCAGCAGAGATCTTGGCGGGGGGCGCCCCTACGAGCAGTACTTC. This gives the protein CATSRDLGGGRPYEQYF.

The V call is TRBV12-5, the J call TRBJ1-1; 8 bases match TRBD1. Per the germline V gene, CDR1 is LGHNT and CDR2 is FRNRAP. J was trimmed by 2 bases and V by 5 bases; bases with no gene match: 7. The CDR3 length is 15 residues. The CDR3 protein is CASGLRTGLNTEAFF. CDR3 bases: TGTGCTAGTGGTCTTCGGACAGGGCTAAACACTGAAGCTTTCTTT.

The genes are TRBV4-1 and TRBJ2-3; 8 nucleotides match TRBD2. The CDR3 runs 15 residues. Looked up from germline, CDR1 is MGHRA and CDR2 is YSYEKL. Trimming at V came to 2 bases and at J to 5 bases, leaving 6 bases not matched to a gene. The CDR3 bases are TGCGCCAGCAGCCAATCGAGCGGGAGCGTAGATACGCAGTATTTT. It yields the protein CASSQSSGSVDTQYF.

This chain joins TRBV7-3 and TRBJ1-4; D is perhaps TRBD1 (6 bases). This CDR3 region has 16 residues. Trimming pared 0 bases from V and 5 bases from J, leaving 13 bases between. CDR1 and CDR2 from the germline V gene are SGHTA and FQGTGA. The CDR3 sequence is CASSLTRTEYNEKLFF. DNA for the CDR3: TGTGCCAGCAGCTTAACTAGGACAGAGTACAATGAAAAACTGTTTTTT.

The rearrangement uses TRBV4-2 and TRBJ2-7; perhaps TRBD1 as D (5 bases). The V end was cut by 0 bases, the J end by 5 bases, with 17 bases between. In germline, CDR1 is LGHNA, CDR2 YNFKEQ. The CDR3 is 16 amino acids. The CDR3 here is CASSQDLSGSGNEQYF. The CDR3 DNA follows: TGTGCCAGCAGCCAAGATCTGTCAGGGTCAGGTAACGAGCAGTACTTC.

This clonotype has just a few counts. V and J are TRBV7-2 and TRBJ2-3; TRBD2 aligns across 10 bases. Germline lookup yields CDR1 SGHTA and CDR2 FQGNSA. The CDR3 runs 16 residues. With V trimmed by 5 bases and J by 4 bases, 9 bases remained unmatched. The CDR3 is CASSALSSGSPDTQYF. Here the CDR3 DNA reads TGTGCCAGCAGCGCACTTTCTAGCGGGAGCCCAGATACGCAGTATTTT.

The J gene is TRBJ2-2, the V gene TRBV28, with D unresolved. Trimming stripped 1 base from V and 4 bases from J, with 13 bases between. CDR1 and CDR2 from the germline V gene are MDHEN and SYDVKM. The CDR3 runs to 16 residues. Here the CDR3 DNA reads TGTGCCAGCAGTTTATACTTCGGGCAGACCACCGGGGAGCTGTTTTTT. This sequence encodes CASSLYFGQTTGELFF.

CDR3 protein: CASSLALAGVGTDTQYF. CDR3 in DNA: TGTGCCAGCAGCTTAGCACTAGCGGGGGTTGGCACAGATACGCAGTATTTT. This chain links TRBV7-2 with TRBJ2-3; TRBD2 agrees at 11 bases. The V gene's germline CDR1 is SGHTA and CDR2 FQGNSA. V was pared by 0 bases and J by 1 base, with 3 bases of the junction left unmatched. This CDR3 is 17 amino acids long.

The chain carries TRBV12-3 or TRBV12-4 and TRBJ2-5; D may be TRBD1 or TRBD2 (6 bases each). The J call may be faulty, since TRBJ2-7 better matches the DNA end. The CDR3 totals 12 residues. CDR3 bases: TGTGCCAGCGGATTAGGGGGGAACGAGCAGTACTTC. This encodes CASGLGGNEQYF.

The rearrangement joins TRBV18 to TRBJ2-5, with 7 bases aligning to TRBD1. This CDR3 is 14 amino acids long. The V gene's germline CDR1 is KGHSH and CDR2 LQKENI. The V segment lost 1 base and the J segment 5 bases; nucleotides outside the gene matches: 4. CDR3 amino acids: CASSPQQGKETQYF. Here the CDR3 DNA reads TGTGCCAGCTCACCACAACAGGGGAAGGAGACCCAGTACTTC. Full variable domain (missing parts from reference TRBV18 and TRBJ2-5): NAGVMQNPRHLVRRRGQEARLRCSPMKGHSHVYWYRQLPEEGLKFMVYLQKENIIDESGMPKERFSAEFPKEGPSILRIQQVVRGDSAAYFCASSPQQGKETQYFGPGTRLLVL.

The V call is TRBV10-3, the J call TRBJ2-7; D is possibly TRBD1 (5 bases). The CDR3 spans 14 residues. The ends were cut back, 1 base at V and 3 bases at J, with 10 bases in the middle. The germline gives CDR1 ENHRY, CDR2 SYGVKD. As DNA, the CDR3 is TGTGCCATCAGTGAGTTTCCCAGGGACTACGAGCAGTACTTC. The encoded protein is CAISEFPRDYEQYF.

V is TRBV4-1 and J is TRBJ2-5; 15 bases map to TRBD2. CDR3 size: 21 residues. Trimming cost V 0 bases and J 3 bases; bases outside gene matches: 14. Germline CDR1 reads MGHRA; CDR2 reads YSYEKL. CDR3 sequence reads: CASSQEGGLAGGRGVKETQYF. The CDR3 bases are TGCGCCAGCAGCCAAGAGGGCGGACTAGCGGGGGGGCGGGGAGTCAAAGAGACCCAGTACTTC.

This clonotype has ten or more counts. The chain has TRBV29-1 and TRBJ2-7; the D gene is possibly TRBD2 (5 bases). The germline V gene has CDR1 SQVTM and CDR2 ANQGSEA. The CDR3 extends over 13 amino acids. Trimming removed 3 bases at V and 0 bases at J, with 9 bases between. The chain's CDR3 is CSVDDGSSYEQYF. CDR3 DNA: TGCAGCGTTGATGATGGGAGCTCCTACGAGCAGTACTTC.

This sequence joins TRBV20-1 and TRBJ1-2; no clear D gene. Germline V gene data show CDR1 as DFQATT and CDR2 as SNEGSKA (reference sequence). The CDR3 length is 13 residues. The CDR3 protein is CLTPGEANYGYTF. Written as DNA, the CDR3 is TGCCTAACCCCAGGCGAGGCTAACTATGGCTACACCTTC.

This clonotype was seen at least ten times. The chain recombines TRBV6-6 with TRBJ1-1, with D possibly matching TRBD1 (5 bases). The germline V gene encodes CDR1 MNHNY and CDR2 SVGAGI (reference sequence). Trimming removed 7 bases at V and 8 bases at J, with 26 bases between. This CDR3 is built from 16 residues. CDR3 DNA sequence: TGTGCCAGCACCGTCCGGGACCCCCTAGTGGGGCCCGAAGCTTTCTTT. Encoded protein: CASTVRDPLVGPEAFF.

This clonotype was seen a few times. V usage is TRBV5-1 and J usage is TRBJ2-7; D call uncertain. The length of the CDR3 is 14 residues. Germline CDR1 reads SGHRS; CDR2 reads YFSETQ. V shed 0 bases and J shed 3 bases, with 10 bases lying between them. The CDR3 reads CASSLESANYEQYF. CDR3 nucleotides: TGCGCCAGCAGCTTGGAGTCAGCTAACTACGAGCAGTACTTC.

As regards this clonotype: A read error may be the cause here, since a much bigger clone is one base away. This CDR3 reads CASLPTQQETQYF. In nucleotides, the CDR3 is TGTGCCAGCTTACCAACGCAGCAAGAGACCCAGTACTTC. V is TRBV18 and J is TRBJ2-5; D gene uncertain. CDR1 and CDR2 (germline): KGHSH, LQKENI. The CDR3 spans 13 residues.

The chain combines TRBV27 with TRBJ2-1, with TRBD2 identical over 11 bases. This CDR3 comprises 18 residues. The V gene end was trimmed by 0 bases and the J gene end by 0 bases; junction bases not matched to a gene: 4. The V gene's germline CDR1 is MNHEY and CDR2 SMNVEV (reference sequence). CDR3 bases: TGTGCCAGCAGTTTATCGGCTAGCGGGAGGTACTCCTACAATGAGCAGTTCTTC. Translating gives CASSLSASGRYSYNEQFF.